The T cell receptor beta chain under discussion was sequenced for a study of PD-L1 blockade in urothelial cancer. About the research overall: There were a median of approximately 130,000 T cells in blood samples.

The time point: pretreatment peripheral blood. The CDR3 has 18 residues. J gave up 0 bases and V 4 bases, and 11 bases lay outside the gene matches. Germline V gene sequence: CDR1 SGHRS, CDR2 YFSETQ. Profiling relied on immunoSEQ multiplex PCR, and the TCRdb table lists in-frame clones only, not all of them. Among about 38,000 clones listed, 70% to 90% were seen once. V and J are TRBV5-1 and TRBJ1-5; 9 bases are a match to TRBD1. This TCR derives from a man older than 75 with urothelial cancer. The sequences come from PBMCs, collected around atezolizumab (anti-PD-L1) treatment. The CDR3 region has the DNA TGCGCCAGCAGCGAAAGTCCCGGGACAGGGACTAGCAATCAGCCCCAGCATTTT. Its protein is CASSESPGTGTSNQPQHF. Full variable domain (missing parts from reference TRBV5-1 and TRBJ1-5): KAGVTQTPRYLIKTRGQQVTLSCSPISGHRSVSWYQQTPGQGLQFLFEYFSETQRNKGNFPGRFSGRQFSNSRSEMNVSTLELGDSALYLCASSESPGTGTSNQPQHFGDGTRLSIL.